This T cell receptor beta chain was sequenced during a study of blood T cell repertoires in COVID-19. Trimming stripped 6 bases from V and 5 bases from J, with 13 bases between. CDR1 MNHEY and CDR2 SMNVEV come from the germline V gene (reference sequence). The CDR3 contains 13 residues. TCRdb's table, derived via immunoSEQ multiplex PCR, lists solely in-frame clones and lacks some. Among about 87,000 clones listed, approximately 85% were seen once. This TCR derives from a woman of 80 years or more with COVID-19, enrolled during active disease. The sample comprised peripheral blood. This sequence joins TRBV27 and TRBJ2-5; D not resolved. The CDR3 protein is CASSMRMRETQYF. The CDR3 DNA follows: TGTGCCAGCAGCATGAGGATGCGGGAGACCCAGTACTTC.